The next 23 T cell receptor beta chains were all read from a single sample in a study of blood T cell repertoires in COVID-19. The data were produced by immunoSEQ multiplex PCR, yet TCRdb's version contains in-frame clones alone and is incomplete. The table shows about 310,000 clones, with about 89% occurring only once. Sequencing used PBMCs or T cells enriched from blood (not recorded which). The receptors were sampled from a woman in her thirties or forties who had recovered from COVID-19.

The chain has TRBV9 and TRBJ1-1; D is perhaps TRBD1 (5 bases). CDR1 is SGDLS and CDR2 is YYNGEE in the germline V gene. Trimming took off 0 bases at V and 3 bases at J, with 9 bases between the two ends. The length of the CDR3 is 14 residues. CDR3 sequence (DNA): TGTGCCAGCAGCGTAGGGTTAGGGGACACTGAAGCTTTCTTT. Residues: CASSVGLGDTEAFF.

CDR3 DNA: TGTGCCAGCAGCTCTACAGGGGGGATAGCCTACGAGCAGTACTTC. Amino acid sequence: CASSSTGGIAYEQYF. The chain combines TRBV5-6 with TRBJ2-7, with TRBD1 matching 8 bases. V lost 3 bases, J lost 2 bases, and 7 bases stayed unmatched. The CDR3 spans 15 residues. Per germline, CDR1 SGHDT and CDR2 YYEEEE.

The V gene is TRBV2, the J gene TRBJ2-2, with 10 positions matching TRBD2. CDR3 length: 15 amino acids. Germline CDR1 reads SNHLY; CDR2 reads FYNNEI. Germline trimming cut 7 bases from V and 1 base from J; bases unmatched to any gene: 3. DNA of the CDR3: TGTGCCAGCACCTGGACTAGCGGGAACACCGGGGAGCTGTTTTTT. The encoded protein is CASTWTSGNTGELFF.

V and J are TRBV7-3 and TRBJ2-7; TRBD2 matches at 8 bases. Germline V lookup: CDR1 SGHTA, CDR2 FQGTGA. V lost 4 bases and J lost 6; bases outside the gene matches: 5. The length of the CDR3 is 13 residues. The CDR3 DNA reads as TGTGCCAGCAGCTCGGGACTAGGGGGCGAGCAGTACTTC. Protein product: CASSSGLGGEQYF.

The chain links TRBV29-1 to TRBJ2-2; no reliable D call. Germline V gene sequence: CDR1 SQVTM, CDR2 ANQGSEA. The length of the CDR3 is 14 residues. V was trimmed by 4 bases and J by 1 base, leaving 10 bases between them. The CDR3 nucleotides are TGCAGCGTTGTTAGTGGAGAGAACACCGGGGAGCTGTTTTTT. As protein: CSVVSGENTGELFF.

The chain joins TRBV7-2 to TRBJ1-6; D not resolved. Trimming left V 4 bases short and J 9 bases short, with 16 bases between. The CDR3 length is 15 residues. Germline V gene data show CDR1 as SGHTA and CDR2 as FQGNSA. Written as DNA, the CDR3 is TGTGCCAGCAGCTCCGAGGGAGTCCGGGGTTCACCCCTCCACTTT. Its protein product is CASSSEGVRGSPLHF.

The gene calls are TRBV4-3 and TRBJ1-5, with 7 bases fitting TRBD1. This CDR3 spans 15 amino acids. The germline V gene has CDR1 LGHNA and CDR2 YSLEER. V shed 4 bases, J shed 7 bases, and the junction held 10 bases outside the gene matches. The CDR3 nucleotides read TGCGCCAGCAGCCCGTACCTGACAGGGATCCAGCCCCAGCATTTT. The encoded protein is CASSPYLTGIQPQHF.

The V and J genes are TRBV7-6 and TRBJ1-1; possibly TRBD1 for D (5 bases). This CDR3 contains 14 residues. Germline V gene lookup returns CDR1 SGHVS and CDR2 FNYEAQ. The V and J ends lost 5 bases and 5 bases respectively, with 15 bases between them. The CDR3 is CASSPNGGNTEAFF. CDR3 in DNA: TGTGCCAGCAGCCCTAACGGGGGAAATACTGAAGCTTTCTTT. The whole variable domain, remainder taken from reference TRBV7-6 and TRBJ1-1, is GAGVSQSPRYKVTKRGQDVALRCDPISGHVSLYWYRQALGQGPEFLTYFNYEAQQDKSGLPNDRFSAERPEGSISTLTIQRTEQRDSAMYRCASSPNGGNTEAFFGQGTRLTVV.

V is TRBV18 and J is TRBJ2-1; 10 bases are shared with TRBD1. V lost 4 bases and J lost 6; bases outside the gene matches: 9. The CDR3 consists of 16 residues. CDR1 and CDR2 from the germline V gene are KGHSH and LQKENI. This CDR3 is CASSLAPGQGVNEQFF. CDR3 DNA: TGTGCCAGCTCACTAGCCCCCGGACAGGGGGTCAATGAGCAGTTCTTC.

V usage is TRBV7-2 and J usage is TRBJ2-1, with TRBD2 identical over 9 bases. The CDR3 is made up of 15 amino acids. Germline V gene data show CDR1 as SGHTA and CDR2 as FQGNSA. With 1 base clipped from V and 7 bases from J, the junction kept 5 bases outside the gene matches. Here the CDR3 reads CASSLVAGGLNEQFF. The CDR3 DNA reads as TGTGCCAGCAGCTTAGTTGCGGGGGGGCTAAATGAGCAGTTCTTC. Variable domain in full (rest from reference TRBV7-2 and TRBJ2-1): GAGVSQSPSNKVTEKGKDVELRCDPISGHTALYWYRQSLGQGLEFLIYFQGNSAPDKSGLPSDRFSAERTGGSVSTLTIQRTQQEDSAVYLCASSLVAGGLNEQFFGPGTRLTVL.

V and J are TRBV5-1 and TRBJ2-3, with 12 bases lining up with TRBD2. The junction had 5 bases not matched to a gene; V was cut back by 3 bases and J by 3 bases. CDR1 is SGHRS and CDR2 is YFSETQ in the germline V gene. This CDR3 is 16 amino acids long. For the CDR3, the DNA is TGCGCCAGCAGCTCCCGGACTAGCGGGAATACAGATACGCAGTATTTT. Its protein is CASSSRTSGNTDTQYF.

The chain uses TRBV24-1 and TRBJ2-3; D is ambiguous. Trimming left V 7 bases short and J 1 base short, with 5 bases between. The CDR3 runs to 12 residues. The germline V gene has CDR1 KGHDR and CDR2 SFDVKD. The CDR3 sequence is CATSRGTDTQYF. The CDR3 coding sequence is TGTGCCACCAGCCGTGGCACAGATACGCAGTATTTT.

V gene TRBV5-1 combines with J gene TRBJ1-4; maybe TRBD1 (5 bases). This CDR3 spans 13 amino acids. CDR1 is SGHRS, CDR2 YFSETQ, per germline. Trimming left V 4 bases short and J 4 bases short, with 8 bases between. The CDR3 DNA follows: TGCGCCAGCAGCGGGGGAGGTAATGAAAAACTGTTTTTT. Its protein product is CASSGGGNEKLFF.

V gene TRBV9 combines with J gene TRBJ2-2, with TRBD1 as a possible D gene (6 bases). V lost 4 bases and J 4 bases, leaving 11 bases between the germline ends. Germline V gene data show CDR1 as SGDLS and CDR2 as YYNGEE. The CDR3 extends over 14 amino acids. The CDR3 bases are TGTGCCAGCAGCTCAGACAGGATCACCGGGGAGCTGTTTTTT. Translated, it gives CASSSDRITGELFF.

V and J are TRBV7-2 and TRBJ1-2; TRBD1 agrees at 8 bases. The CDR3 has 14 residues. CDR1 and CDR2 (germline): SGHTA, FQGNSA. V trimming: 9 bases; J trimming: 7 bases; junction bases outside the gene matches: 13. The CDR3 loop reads CASAPRGQGAGYTF. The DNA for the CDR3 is TGTGCCAGTGCTCCCCGCGGACAGGGCGCTGGCTACACCTTC.

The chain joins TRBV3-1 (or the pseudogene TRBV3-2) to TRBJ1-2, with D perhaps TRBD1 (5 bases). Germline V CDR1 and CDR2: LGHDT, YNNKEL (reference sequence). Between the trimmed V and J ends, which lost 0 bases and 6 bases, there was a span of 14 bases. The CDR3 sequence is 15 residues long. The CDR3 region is CASSQDYSGANGYTF. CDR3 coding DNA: TGTGCCAGCAGCCAAGATTATAGTGGGGCGAATGGCTACACCTTC.

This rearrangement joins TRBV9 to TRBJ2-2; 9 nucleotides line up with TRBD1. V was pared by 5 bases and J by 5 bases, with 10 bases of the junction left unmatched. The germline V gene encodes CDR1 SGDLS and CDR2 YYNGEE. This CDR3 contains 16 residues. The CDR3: CASSGPRQGVTGELFF. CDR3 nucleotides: TGTGCCAGCAGTGGCCCCCGACAGGGGGTAACCGGGGAGCTGTTTTTT.

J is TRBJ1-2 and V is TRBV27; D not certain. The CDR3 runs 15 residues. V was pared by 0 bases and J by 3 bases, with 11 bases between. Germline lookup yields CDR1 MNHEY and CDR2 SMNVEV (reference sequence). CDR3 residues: CASSLSGWGDYGYTF. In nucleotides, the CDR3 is TGTGCCAGCAGTTTATCGGGGTGGGGAGACTATGGCTACACCTTC.

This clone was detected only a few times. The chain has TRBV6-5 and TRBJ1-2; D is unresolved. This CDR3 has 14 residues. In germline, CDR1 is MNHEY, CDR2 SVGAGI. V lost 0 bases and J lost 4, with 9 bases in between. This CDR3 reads CASSYSRGSYGYTF. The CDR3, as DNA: TGTGCCAGCAGTTACTCGAGAGGAAGCTATGGCTACACCTTC.

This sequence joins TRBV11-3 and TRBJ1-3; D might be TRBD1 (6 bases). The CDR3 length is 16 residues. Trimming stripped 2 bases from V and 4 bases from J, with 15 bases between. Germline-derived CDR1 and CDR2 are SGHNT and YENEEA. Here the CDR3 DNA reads TGTGCCAGCAGCTTACAGCGGGGGCGAGGAGGAAACACCATATATTTT. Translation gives CASSLQRGRGGNTIYF.

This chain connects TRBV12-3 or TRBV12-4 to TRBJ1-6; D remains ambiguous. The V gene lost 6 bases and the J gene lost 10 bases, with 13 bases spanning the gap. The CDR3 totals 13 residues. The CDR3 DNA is TGTGCCAGCAGGTCCCGGGGTGAGTCACCCCTCCACTTT. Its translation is CASRSRGESPLHF.

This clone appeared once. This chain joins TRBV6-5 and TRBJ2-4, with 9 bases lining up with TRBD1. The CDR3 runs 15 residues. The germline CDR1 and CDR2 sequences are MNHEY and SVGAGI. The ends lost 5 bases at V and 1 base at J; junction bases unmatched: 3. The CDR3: CASSRTGDAKNIQYF. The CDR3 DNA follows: TGTGCCAGCAGTAGGACAGGGGACGCCAAAAACATTCAGTACTTC.

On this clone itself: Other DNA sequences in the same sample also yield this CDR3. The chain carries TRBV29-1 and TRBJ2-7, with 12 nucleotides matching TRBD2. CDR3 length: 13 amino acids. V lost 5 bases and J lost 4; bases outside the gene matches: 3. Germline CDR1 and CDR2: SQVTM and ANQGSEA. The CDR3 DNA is TGCAGCGTTAGGACTAGCGGGGTGTACGAGCAGTACTTC. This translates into CSVRTSGVYEQYF.